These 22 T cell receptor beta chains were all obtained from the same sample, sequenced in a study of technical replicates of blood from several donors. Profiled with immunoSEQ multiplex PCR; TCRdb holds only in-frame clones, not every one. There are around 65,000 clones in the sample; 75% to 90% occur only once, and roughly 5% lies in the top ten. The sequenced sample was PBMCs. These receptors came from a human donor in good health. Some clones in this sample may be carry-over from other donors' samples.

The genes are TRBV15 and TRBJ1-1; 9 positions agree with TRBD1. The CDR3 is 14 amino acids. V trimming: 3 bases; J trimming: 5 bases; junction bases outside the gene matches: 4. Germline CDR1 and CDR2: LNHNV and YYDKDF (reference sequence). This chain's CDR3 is CATSRKQGATEAFF. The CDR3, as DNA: TGTGCCACCAGCAGGAAACAGGGGGCGACTGAAGCTTTCTTT.

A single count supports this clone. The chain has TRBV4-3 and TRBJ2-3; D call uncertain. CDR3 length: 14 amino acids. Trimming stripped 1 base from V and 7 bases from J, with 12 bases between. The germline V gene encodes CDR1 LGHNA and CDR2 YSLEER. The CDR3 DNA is TGCGCCAGCAGCCAAGCTAGGTTCTTGTATACGCAGTATTTT. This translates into CASSQARFLYTQYF.

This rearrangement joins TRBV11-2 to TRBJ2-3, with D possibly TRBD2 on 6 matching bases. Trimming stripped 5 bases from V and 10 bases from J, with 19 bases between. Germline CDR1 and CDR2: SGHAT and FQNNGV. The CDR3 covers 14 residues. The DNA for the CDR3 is TGTGCCAGCAGCATACCGGGACTTAAAAGCGCGCAGTATTTT. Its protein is CASSIPGLKSAQYF.

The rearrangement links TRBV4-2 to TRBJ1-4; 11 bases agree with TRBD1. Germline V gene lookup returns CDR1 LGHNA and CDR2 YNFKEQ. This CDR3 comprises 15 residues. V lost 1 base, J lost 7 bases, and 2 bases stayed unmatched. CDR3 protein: CASSQAGTGGEKLFF. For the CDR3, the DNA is TGTGCCAGCAGCCAAGCCGGGACAGGGGGTGAAAAACTGTTTTTT.

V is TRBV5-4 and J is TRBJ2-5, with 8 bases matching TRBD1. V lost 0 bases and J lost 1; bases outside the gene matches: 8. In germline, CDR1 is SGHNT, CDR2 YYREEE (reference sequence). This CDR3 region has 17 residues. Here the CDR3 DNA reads TGTGCCAGCAGCTTGGCTGGTTTAACAGGGGGCCAAGAGACCCAGTACTTC. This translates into CASSLAGLTGGQETQYF.

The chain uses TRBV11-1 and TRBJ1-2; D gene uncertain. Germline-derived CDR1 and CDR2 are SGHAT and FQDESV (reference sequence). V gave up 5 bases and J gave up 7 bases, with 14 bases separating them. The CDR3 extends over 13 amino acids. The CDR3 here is CASSAAPPAGYTF. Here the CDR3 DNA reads TGTGCCAGCAGCGCGGCGCCACCGGCTGGCTACACCTTC.

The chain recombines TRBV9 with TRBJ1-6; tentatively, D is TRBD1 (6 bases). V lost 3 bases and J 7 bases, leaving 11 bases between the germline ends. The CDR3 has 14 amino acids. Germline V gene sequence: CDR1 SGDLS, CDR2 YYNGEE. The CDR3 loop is CASSEIGQNSPLHF. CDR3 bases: TGTGCCAGCAGCGAGATCGGACAGAATTCACCCCTCCACTTT.

The CDR3 loop is CASSQVSSHDQPQHF. The CDR3 DNA sequence: TGCGCCAGCAGCCAAGTTAGTTCCCACGATCAGCCCCAGCATTTT. The chain combines TRBV4-1 with TRBJ1-5; D is unclear. The CDR3 is 15 amino acids. The germline V and J ends were trimmed by 1 base and 5 bases, with 12 bases remaining between them. Germline V gene sequence: CDR1 MGHRA, CDR2 YSYEKL.

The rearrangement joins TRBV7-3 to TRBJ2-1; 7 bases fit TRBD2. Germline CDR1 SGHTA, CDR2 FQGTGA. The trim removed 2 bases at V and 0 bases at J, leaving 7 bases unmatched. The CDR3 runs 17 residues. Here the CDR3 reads CASSLFGGGSSYNEQFF. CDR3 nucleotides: TGTGCCAGCAGCTTATTTGGGGGGGGGAGCTCCTACAATGAGCAGTTCTTC.

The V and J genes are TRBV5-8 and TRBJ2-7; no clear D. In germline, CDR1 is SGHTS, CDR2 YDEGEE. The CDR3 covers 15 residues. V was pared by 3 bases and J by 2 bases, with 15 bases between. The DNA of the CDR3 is TGTGCCAGCAGCTCGAGAACCTCGCTGGCCTACGAGCAGTACTTC. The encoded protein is CASSSRTSLAYEQYF.

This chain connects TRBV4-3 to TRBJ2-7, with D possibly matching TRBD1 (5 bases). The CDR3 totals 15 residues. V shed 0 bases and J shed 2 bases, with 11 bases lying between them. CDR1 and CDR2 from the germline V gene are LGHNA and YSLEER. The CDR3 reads CASSQDRGSPYEQYF. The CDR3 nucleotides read TGCGCCAGCAGCCAAGATAGGGGCAGTCCCTACGAGCAGTACTTC.

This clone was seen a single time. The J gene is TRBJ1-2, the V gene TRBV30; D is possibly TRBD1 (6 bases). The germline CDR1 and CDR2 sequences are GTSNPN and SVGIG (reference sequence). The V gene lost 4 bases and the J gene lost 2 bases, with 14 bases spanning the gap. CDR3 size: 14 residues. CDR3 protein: CAWIRGGVNYGYTF. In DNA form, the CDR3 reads TGTGCCTGGATTCGGGGGGGCGTCAACTATGGCTACACCTTC. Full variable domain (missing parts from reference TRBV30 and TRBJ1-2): SQTIHQWPATLVQPVGSPLSLECTVEGTSNPNLYWYRQAAGRGLQLLFYSVGIGQISSEVPQNLSASRPQDRQFILSSKKLLLSDSGFYLCAWIRGGVNYGYTFGSGTRLTVV.

This CDR3 is CASRGQGGAEAFF. Written as DNA, the CDR3 is TGTGCCAGCAGGGGACAGGGAGGGGCTGAAGCTTTCTTT. The chain has TRBV6-5 and TRBJ1-1, with 9 bases fitting TRBD1. The CDR3 contains 13 residues. Germline V gene sequence: CDR1 MNHEY, CDR2 SVGAGI. Losses at the gene ends were 6 bases for V and 6 bases for J; bases not matched to a gene: 5.

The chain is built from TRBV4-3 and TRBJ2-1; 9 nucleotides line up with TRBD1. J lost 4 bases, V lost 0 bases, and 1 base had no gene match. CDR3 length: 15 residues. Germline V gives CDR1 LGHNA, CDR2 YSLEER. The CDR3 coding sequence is TGCGCCAGCAGCCAAGAGACAGGGGGGTACAATGAGCAGTTCTTC. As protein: CASSQETGGYNEQFF.

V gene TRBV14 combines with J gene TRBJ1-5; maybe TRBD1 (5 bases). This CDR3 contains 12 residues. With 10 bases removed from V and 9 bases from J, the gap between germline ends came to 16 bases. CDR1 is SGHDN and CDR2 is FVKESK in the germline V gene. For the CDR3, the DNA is TGTGCCATTACGGGGGAGGAGCGGCCCCAGCATTTT. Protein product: CAITGEERPQHF. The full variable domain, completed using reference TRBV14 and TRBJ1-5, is EAGVTQFPSHSVIEKGQTVTLRCDPISGHDNLYWYRRVMGKEIKFLLHFVKESKQDESGMPNNRFLAERTGGTYSTLKVQPAELEDSGVYFCAITGEERPQHFGDGTRLSIL.

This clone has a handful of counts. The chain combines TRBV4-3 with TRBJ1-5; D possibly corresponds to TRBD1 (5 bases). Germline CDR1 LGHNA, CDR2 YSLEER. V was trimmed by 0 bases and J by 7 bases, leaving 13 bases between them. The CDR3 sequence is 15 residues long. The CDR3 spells CASSQDNQGYQPQHF. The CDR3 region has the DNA TGCGCCAGCAGCCAAGATAATCAGGGATACCAGCCCCAGCATTTT.

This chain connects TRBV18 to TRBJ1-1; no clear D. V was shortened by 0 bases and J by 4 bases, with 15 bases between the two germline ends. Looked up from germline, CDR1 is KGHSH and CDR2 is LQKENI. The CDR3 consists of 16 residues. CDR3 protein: CASSPPSRSVGTEAFF. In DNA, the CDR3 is TGTGCCAGCTCACCACCCTCTCGGAGCGTCGGCACTGAAGCTTTCTTT.

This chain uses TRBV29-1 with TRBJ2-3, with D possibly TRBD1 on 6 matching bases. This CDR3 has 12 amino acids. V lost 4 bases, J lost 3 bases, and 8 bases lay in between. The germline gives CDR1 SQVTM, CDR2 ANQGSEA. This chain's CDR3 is CSVADRTDTQYF. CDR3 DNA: TGCAGCGTTGCCGACAGGACAGATACGCAGTATTTT.

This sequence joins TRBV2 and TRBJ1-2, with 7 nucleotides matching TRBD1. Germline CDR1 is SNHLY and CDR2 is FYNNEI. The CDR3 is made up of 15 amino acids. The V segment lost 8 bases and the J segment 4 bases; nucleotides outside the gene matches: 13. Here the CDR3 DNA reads TGTGCCAGCGGTCCCGGGGACAGACTTTTCTATGGCTACACCTTC. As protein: CASGPGDRLFYGYTF.

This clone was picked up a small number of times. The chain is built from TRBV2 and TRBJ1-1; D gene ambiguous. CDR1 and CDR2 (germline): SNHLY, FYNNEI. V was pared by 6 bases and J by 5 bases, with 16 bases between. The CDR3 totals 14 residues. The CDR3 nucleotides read TGTGCCAGCAGCCAAGGGCGGGGAGGGACTGAAGCTTTCTTT. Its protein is CASSQGRGGTEAFF. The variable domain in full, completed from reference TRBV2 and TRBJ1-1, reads EPEVTQTPSHQVTQMGQEVILRCVPISNHLYFYWYRQILGQKVEFLVSFYNNEISEKSEIFDDQFSVERPDGSNFTLKIRSTKLEDSAMYFCASSQGRGGTEAFFGQGTRLTVV.

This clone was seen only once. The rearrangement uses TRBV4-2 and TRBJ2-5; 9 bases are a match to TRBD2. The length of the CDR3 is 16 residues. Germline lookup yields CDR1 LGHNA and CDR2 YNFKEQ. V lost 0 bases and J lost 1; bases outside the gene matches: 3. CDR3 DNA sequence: TGTGCCAGCAGCCAAGATTTAGCGGGAGCCCAAGAGACCCAGTACTTC. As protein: CASSQDLAGAQETQYF.

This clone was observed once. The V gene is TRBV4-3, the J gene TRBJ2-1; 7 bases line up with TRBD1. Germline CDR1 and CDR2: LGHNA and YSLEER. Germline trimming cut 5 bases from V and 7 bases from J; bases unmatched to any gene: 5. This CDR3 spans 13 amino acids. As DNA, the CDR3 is TGCGCCAGCAGCGAGAGGGGGCAAAATGAGCAGTTCTTC. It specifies CASSERGQNEQFF.